The 27 T cell receptor beta chains below were found in one sample sequenced in a study of T cell changes during pregnancy in multiple sclerosis. Assay used: immunoSEQ multiplex PCR; TCRdb lists only in-frame clones, some missing. The profile shows approximately 100,000 clones, 80% to 95% of them singletons. Here the sequenced sample was peripheral blood, taken in the second trimester of pregnancy. These receptors all stem from a female donor with multiple sclerosis, enrolled in a pregnancy study.

The V gene is TRBV19, the J gene TRBJ2-1, with TRBD1 matching over 7 bases. The germline CDR1 and CDR2 sequences are LNHDA and SQIVND (reference sequence). CDR3 length: 14 amino acids. Germline trimming cut 3 bases from V and 9 bases from J; bases unmatched to any gene: 8. CDR3 protein: CASSILTGAAEQFF. Written as DNA, the CDR3 is TGTGCCAGTAGTATTCTCACAGGGGCGGCTGAGCAGTTCTTC.

The chain couples TRBV6-6 to TRBJ2-3; 11 nucleotides line up with TRBD2. With 9 bases clipped from V and 5 bases from J, the junction kept 4 bases outside the gene matches. The V gene's germline CDR1 is MNHNY and CDR2 SVGAGI (reference sequence). The CDR3 is made up of 13 amino acids. CDR3: CASNSGRGDTQYF. The CDR3, as DNA: TGTGCCAGTAATAGCGGGAGGGGAGATACGCAGTATTTT.

In its sample, this clone was seen once. The chain is built from TRBV28 and TRBJ1-5; no reliable D call. V lost 2 bases, J lost 6 bases, and 8 bases lay in between. CDR1 MDHEN and CDR2 SYDVKM come from the germline V gene. The CDR3 runs to 13 residues. CDR3 amino acids: CASSLLGSQPQHF. The CDR3 coding sequence is TGTGCCAGCAGTTTACTTGGCAGTCAGCCCCAGCATTTT.

The rearrangement links TRBV6-5 to TRBJ2-2, with TRBD2 matching 9 bases. After removal of 4 bases from V and 6 bases from J, the junction contained 6 bases not matched to a gene. This CDR3 has 15 amino acids. Germline V gene sequence: CDR1 MNHEY, CDR2 SVGAGI. CDR3 protein: CASSSLAGVAGELFF. CDR3 sequence (DNA): TGTGCCAGCAGTTCGTTAGCGGGAGTGGCCGGGGAGCTGTTTTTT.

The chain links TRBV18 to TRBJ2-1, with TRBD2 identical over 8 bases. Trimming cost V 2 bases and J 0 bases; bases outside gene matches: 6. From germline, CDR1 is KGHSH and CDR2 LQKENI. The CDR3 has 17 amino acids. The CDR3 nucleotides are TGTGCCAGCTCACCAGGTACAACTAGCGGCTCCTACAATGAGCAGTTCTTC. Translating it yields CASSPGTTSGSYNEQFF.

J is TRBJ2-2 and V is TRBV18; tentative D call: TRBD2 (6 bases). The CDR3 has 14 residues. Trimming cost V 3 bases and J 6 bases, with 11 bases left between them. The germline V gene has CDR1 KGHSH and CDR2 LQKENI. The CDR3 nucleotides are TGTGCCAGCTCACCGGTTAGCGGACCCGGGGAGCTGTTTTTT. The encoded protein is CASSPVSGPGELFF.

The rearrangement uses TRBV4-2 and TRBJ2-7, with 9 bases matching TRBD2. The germline CDR1 and CDR2 sequences are LGHNA and YNFKEQ. V gave up 0 bases and J gave up 2 bases; unmatched junction bases: 5. The CDR3 length is 16 residues. CDR3 in DNA: TGTGCCAGCAGCCAAGATTGGACTAGCGTTACCTACGAGCAGTACTTC. Translation: CASSQDWTSVTYEQYF.

V and J are TRBV7-8 and TRBJ2-7; the match to TRBD2 covers 10 bases. The trim removed 5 bases at V and 3 bases at J, leaving 4 bases unmatched. Germline-derived CDR1 and CDR2 are SGHVS and FQNEAQ. The CDR3 sequence is 14 residues long. The CDR3 spells CASSPRTSGYEQYF. CDR3 DNA: TGTGCCAGCAGCCCAAGGACTAGCGGCTACGAGCAGTACTTC.

The chain carries TRBV5-1 and TRBJ2-5; D is possibly TRBD2 (6 bases). Looked up from germline, CDR1 is SGHRS and CDR2 is YFSETQ. The ends were cut back, 6 bases at V and 3 bases at J, with 12 bases in the middle. CDR3 length: 13 amino acids. The CDR3 DNA is TGCGCCAGCATAGGTGGCGGGAAAGAGACCCAGTACTTC. This encodes CASIGGGKETQYF.

V gene TRBV10-3 combines with J gene TRBJ2-3, with 11 positions matching TRBD2. This CDR3 comprises 15 residues. V lost 6 bases and J lost 2; bases outside the gene matches: 4. Germline CDR1 and CDR2: ENHRY and SYGVKD. The DNA for the CDR3 is TGTGCCATCAGCGGGACTAGCGGCCTCACAGATACGCAGTATTTT. This translates into CAISGTSGLTDTQYF.

The chain combines TRBV28 with TRBJ2-7; 13 positions match TRBD2. After removal of 3 bases from V and 7 bases from J, the junction contained 6 bases not matched to a gene. This CDR3 has 15 residues. Germline V gene lookup returns CDR1 MDHEN and CDR2 SYDVKM. The CDR3 region has the DNA TGTGCCAGCAGTTTGTGGACTAGCGGGGGCGGGGAGCAGTACTTC. Its protein is CASSLWTSGGGEQYF.

The chain uses TRBV5-8 and TRBJ1-2; 8 nucleotides agree with TRBD1. The CDR3 consists of 13 residues. The V and J ends lost 10 bases and 5 bases, in that order; junction bases with no gene match: 10. From germline, CDR1 is SGHTS and CDR2 YDEGEE. The DNA of the CDR3 is TGTGCCGGTAGGACAGGGCCACCGTATGGCTACACCTTC. It yields the protein CAGRTGPPYGYTF.

The chain combines TRBV6-1 with TRBJ1-3; the D gene is possibly TRBD1 (5 bases). The V end was cut by 2 bases, the J end by 0 bases, with 11 bases between. The CDR3 consists of 16 residues. Germline lookup yields CDR1 MNHNS and CDR2 SASEGT. CDR3 amino acids: CASSEFWGYSGNTIYF. DNA for the CDR3: TGTGCCAGCAGTGAATTTTGGGGCTACTCTGGAAACACCATATATTTT.

The chain combines TRBV19 with TRBJ2-1, with 13 nucleotides matching TRBD2. CDR1 and CDR2 from the germline V gene are LNHDA and SQIVND (reference sequence). This CDR3 has 14 amino acids. Germline trimming cut 9 bases from V and 7 bases from J; bases unmatched to any gene: 6. The CDR3 DNA reads TGTGCCAGCAGGACTAGCGGGAGTTGGAATGAGCAGTTCTTC. Protein sequence: CASRTSGSWNEQFF.

This clone is a singleton in its sample. The genes are TRBV7-9 and TRBJ2-3; 15 bases are a match to TRBD2. The CDR3 is 18 amino acids. The V segment lost 8 bases and the J segment 2 bases; nucleotides outside the gene matches: 11. From germline, CDR1 is SEHNR and CDR2 FQNEAQ (reference sequence). CDR3 sequence reads: CASGPPGLAGGFTDTQYF. Written as DNA, the CDR3 is TGTGCCAGCGGACCTCCGGGACTAGCGGGAGGCTTCACAGATACGCAGTATTTT. Full variable domain (missing parts from reference TRBV7-9 and TRBJ2-3): DTGVSQNPRHKITKRGQNVTFRCDPISEHNRLYWYRQTLGQGPEFLTYFQNEAQLEKSRLLSDRFSAERPKGSFSTLEIQRTEQGDSAMYLCASGPPGLAGGFTDTQYFGPGTRLTVL.

This chain links TRBV10-3 with TRBJ2-7; no reliable D call. This CDR3 has 14 residues. The germline V gene encodes CDR1 ENHRY and CDR2 SYGVKD. The V end was cut by 0 bases, the J end by 3 bases, with 9 bases between. The CDR3 sequence is CAISESGLNYEQYF. In DNA form, the CDR3 reads TGTGCCATCAGTGAGTCGGGCTTGAACTACGAGCAGTACTTC.

V and J are TRBV5-4 and TRBJ1-1; no clear D. Germline V gene sequence: CDR1 SGHNT, CDR2 YYREEE (reference sequence). This CDR3 has 15 residues. The V end was cut by 0 bases, the J end by 1 base, with 10 bases between. DNA for the CDR3: TGTGCCAGCAGCTTGGGGGCACAAAGGAACACTGAAGCTTTCTTT. Residues: CASSLGAQRNTEAFF.

The chain links TRBV28 to TRBJ1-1, with 11 bases lining up with TRBD1. The CDR3 has 17 residues. In germline, CDR1 is MDHEN, CDR2 SYDVKM. With 6 bases clipped from V and 4 bases from J, the junction kept 13 bases outside the gene matches. In DNA form, the CDR3 reads TGTGCCAGCAGGCCCCCGGGACAGGGGGTTTTTAGCACTGAAGCTTTCTTT. Amino acid sequence: CASRPPGQGVFSTEAFF.

The genes are TRBV14 and TRBJ2-1; D perhaps matches TRBD2 (5 bases). Germline loops: CDR1 SGHDN, CDR2 FVKESK. Trimming took 0 bases from V and 15 from J, leaving 21 bases between them. This CDR3 spans 15 amino acids. The CDR3 region is CASSQETLGKTTSFF. CDR3 nucleotide sequence: TGTGCCAGCAGCCAAGAAACCCTCGGGAAAACCACCTCGTTCTTC.

The V gene is TRBV4-1, the J gene TRBJ2-7; 7 bases align to TRBD2. Germline V lookup: CDR1 MGHRA, CDR2 YSYEKL. The CDR3 sequence is 17 residues long. J was trimmed by 7 bases and V by 0 bases; bases with no gene match: 15. The CDR3 DNA reads TGCGCCAGCAGCCAAGACGGCCGGGGGAGGGCCCTCGATGAGCAGTACTTC. It is translated as CASSQDGRGRALDEQYF.

The chain couples TRBV9 to TRBJ2-2, with 9 positions matching TRBD2. Losses at the gene ends were 1 base for V and 5 bases for J; bases not matched to a gene: 3. Germline lookup yields CDR1 SGDLS and CDR2 YYNGEE. The CDR3 sequence is 15 residues long. The CDR3 region has the DNA TGTGCCAGCAGCGTAAGCCTAGCGGGGACCGGGGAGCTGTTTTTT. Translated: CASSVSLAGTGELFF.

The rearrangement joins TRBV28 to TRBJ1-2; TRBD1 matches 9 bases. The V and J ends lost 4 bases and 6 bases, in that order; junction bases with no gene match: 9. The CDR3 is 15 amino acids. Looked up from germline, CDR1 is MDHEN and CDR2 is SYDVKM. The CDR3 DNA follows: TGTGCCAGCAGTTCCGAGCGAACAGGGGGCGATGGCTACACCTTC. This translates into CASSSERTGGDGYTF.

This clone was seen only a few times. The rearrangement uses TRBV11-2 and TRBJ1-5; the match to TRBD1 covers 9 bases. Germline CDR1 reads SGHAT; CDR2 reads FQNNGV. CDR3 length: 14 amino acids. Germline trimming cut 6 bases from V and 2 bases from J; bases unmatched to any gene: 2. CDR3 coding DNA: TGTGCCAGCAGTTGGGACAGGGGCAATCAGCCCCAGCATTTT. Protein: CASSWDRGNQPQHF.

V usage is TRBV19 and J usage is TRBJ2-7; TRBD1 aligns across 10 bases. Germline V CDR1 and CDR2: LNHDA, SQIVND (reference sequence). With 11 bases clipped from V and 2 bases from J, the junction kept 9 bases outside the gene matches. This CDR3 has 14 residues. CDR3: CASEGQGETYEQYF. For the CDR3, the DNA is TGTGCCTCCGAAGGACAGGGGGAAACCTACGAGCAGTACTTC.

The CDR3, as DNA: TGTGCCAGCGCTTTGGCGGGGGCCTATGGCTACACCTTC. Translating it yields CASALAGAYGYTF. V usage is TRBV5-4 and J usage is TRBJ1-2; D is perhaps TRBD1 (6 bases). Germline loops: CDR1 SGHNT, CDR2 YYREEE (reference sequence). The germline V and J ends were trimmed by 7 bases and 4 bases, with 14 bases remaining between them. The CDR3 loop spans 13 amino acids.

The sample holds one count of this clone. CDR3: CASSQDRASGRAQYF. The CDR3 bases are TGTGCCAGCAGCCAAGATCGGGCTAGCGGGAGGGCCCAATACTTC. The chain recombines TRBV4-2 with TRBJ2-7; 12 nucleotides agree with TRBD2. Trimming removed 0 bases from V and 13 bases from J; junction bases left unmatched: 10. The CDR3 sequence is 15 residues long. Germline CDR1 and CDR2: LGHNA and YNFKEQ.

V usage is TRBV5-1 and J usage is TRBJ2-2; 10 bases agree with TRBD1. Germline V gives CDR1 SGHRS, CDR2 YFSETQ. The CDR3 spans 15 residues. After removal of 2 bases from V and 4 bases from J, the junction contained 2 bases not matched to a gene. The CDR3 is CASSLGTGATGELFF. The CDR3 nucleotides are TGCGCCAGCAGCTTAGGGACAGGGGCCACCGGGGAGCTGTTTTTT.